The 5 T cell receptor beta chains listed next were all sequenced from one sample in a study of control samples from healthy donors and cancer patients (dated by TCRdb to 2018 to 2020). The method was the immunoSEQ multiplex PCR assay. Entries here come from immuneACCESS through TCRdb and include only in-frame sequences with V and J called. Some clones fail to appear in such tables; in the studies checked, an unresolved V gene covers under half of the shortfall, and the cause of the remainder is unknown. This sample comprises about 85,000 clones, approximately 88% of them detected only once. Together, the top ten hold 6.5% to 8% of the sample. The sample taken for sequencing was blood. The receptors here all came from a woman between 55 and 75 years old in good health.

This rearrangement joins TRBV6-2 or TRBV6-3 to TRBJ1-1; D is possibly TRBD1 (6 bases). V lost 6 bases and J lost 3, with 20 bases in between. Germline V gene lookup returns CDR1 MNHEY and CDR2 SVGEGT. This CDR3 has 16 amino acids. CDR3 sequence reads: CASSRAFRGVDTEAFF. The CDR3 nucleotides read TGTGCCAGCAGCCGAGCCTTCAGGGGAGTAGACACTGAAGCTTTCTTT.

J is TRBJ2-6 and V is TRBV4-3; D not resolved. The CDR3 sequence is 16 residues long. The germline CDR1 and CDR2 sequences are LGHNA and YSLEER. V was cut by 0 bases and J by 3 bases, with 9 bases left in between. The CDR3 here is CASSQDLGSGANVLTF. The CDR3 DNA sequence: TGCGCCAGCAGCCAAGATTTGGGAAGTGGGGCCAACGTCCTGACTTTC.

The rearrangement joins TRBV15 to TRBJ2-3; TRBD2 is a possible D gene (7 bases). Germline lookup yields CDR1 LNHNV and CDR2 YYDKDF (reference sequence). There are 15 residues in the CDR3. V was clipped by 8 bases and J by 1 base, with 16 bases between them. CDR3 coding DNA: TGTGCCACCCGGGAAGGCGGGGGCCGCACAGATACGCAGTATTTT. Protein sequence: CATREGGGRTDTQYF.

The chain has TRBV7-2 and TRBJ1-1; D unresolved. CDR1 and CDR2 (germline): SGHTA, FQGNSA. Trimming left V 3 bases short and J 2 bases short, with 10 bases between. The CDR3 covers 14 residues. The CDR3 sequence is CASSFSQGNTEAFF. The CDR3 bases are TGTGCCAGCAGCTTCTCGCAAGGCAACACTGAAGCTTTCTTT. The variable domain in full, with the rest retrieved from reference TRBV7-2 and TRBJ1-1, is GAGVSQSPSNKVTEKGKDVELRCDPISGHTALYWYRQSLGQGLEFLIYFQGNSAPDKSGLPSDRFSAERTGGSVSTLTIQRTQQEDSAVYLCASSFSQGNTEAFFGQGTRLTVV.

The rearrangement links TRBV7-9 to TRBJ2-7, with 7 bases lining up with TRBD2. CDR1 is SEHNR, CDR2 FQNEAQ, per germline (reference sequence). The CDR3 runs 16 residues. The V and J ends lost 3 bases and 3 bases, in that order; junction bases with no gene match: 11. The CDR3 DNA reads TGTGCCAGCAGCTTGCGGCGGGGGAGCACAGGCTACGAGCAGTACTTC. Protein sequence: CASSLRRGSTGYEQYF.